These 6 T cell receptor beta chains were sequenced from one sample in a study of T cell responses to AZD1222 COVID-19 vaccine. Clones were read by immunoSEQ multiplex PCR, and TCRdb kept only the in-frame ones, dropping some. Here the sample spans approximately 170,000 clones, just over 90% being singletons. This sample comprised peripheral blood, obtained on day 0 of AZD1222 vaccination. The receptors derive from an adult in good health.

The V gene is TRBV7-9, the J gene TRBJ1-4, with D perhaps matching TRBD1 (5 bases). CDR3 length equals 12 residues. Germline CDR1 and CDR2: SEHNR and FQNEAQ (reference sequence). With 5 bases removed from V and 16 bases from J, the gap between germline ends came to 17 bases. CDR3: CASSPTPTEKFF. CDR3 DNA: TGTGCCAGCAGCCCCACACCGACAGAAAAGTTTTTT.

The chain joins TRBV5-1 to TRBJ2-3; TRBD2 is a possible D gene (6 bases). Per the germline V gene, CDR1 is SGHRS and CDR2 is YFSETQ. Trimming left V 4 bases short and J 6 bases short, with 21 bases between. The CDR3 is 16 residues long. The CDR3 is CASSPLGSGVGDTQYF. The CDR3 bases are TGCGCCAGCAGCCCCTTGGGGTCGGGAGTGGGGGATACGCAGTATTTT.

This chain uses TRBV18 with TRBJ2-3; 12 bases agree with TRBD1. Per germline, CDR1 KGHSH and CDR2 LQKENI. The CDR3 spans 16 residues. The V gene end was trimmed by 0 bases and the J gene end by 11 bases; junction bases not matched to a gene: 9. CDR3 sequence: CASSPPGQGAGFEQYF. In DNA, the CDR3 is TGTGCCAGCTCACCACCGGGACAGGGGGCGGGCTTTGAGCAGTATTTT.

This chain links TRBV18 with TRBJ1-2; D is unresolved. The CDR3 spans 14 residues. From germline, CDR1 is KGHSH and CDR2 LQKENI. The germline V and J ends were trimmed by 3 bases and 0 bases, with 8 bases remaining between them. This chain's CDR3 is CASSPGSANYGYTF. CDR3 sequence (DNA): TGTGCCAGCTCACCGGGGTCTGCTAACTATGGCTACACCTTC.

The chain recombines TRBV6-5 with TRBJ1-2; tentative D call: TRBD1 (5 bases). The CDR3 contains 12 residues. Trimming took 6 bases from V and 8 from J, leaving 13 bases between them. Germline CDR1 is MNHEY and CDR2 is SVGAGI. The CDR3 is CASSLSGNGYTF. DNA of the CDR3: TGTGCCAGCAGCCTATCAGGGAACGGCTACACCTTC.

The V and J genes are TRBV27 and TRBJ2-3, with unresolved D. The CDR3 has 17 amino acids. Germline-derived CDR1 and CDR2 are MNHEY and SMNVEV (reference sequence). Trimming left V 3 bases short and J 4 bases short, with 20 bases between. The CDR3 nucleotides are TGTGCCAGCAGTTTTTCGCTGATGAACGTTGTCGCAGATACGCAGTATTTT. Its protein product is CASSFSLMNVVADTQYF.